This TCR beta chain was sequenced for a study of PD-1 blockade in classical Hodgkin lymphoma. Notes on the study in general: A reduction in baseline TCR diversity was reportedly seen in newly diagnosed patients relative to healthy donors. With respect to the repertoire differences, their causes, possibly disease activity or prior therapy, remain undefined.

Points on this clone: What it binds is unknown.

Only in-frame clones appear in the TCRdb table, and some are missing; sequencing was by immunoSEQ multiplex PCR. This sample yields tens of thousands of clones, of which nearly 95% are seen a single time; about 2.6% belongs to the top ten. The time point denotes: newly diagnosed, previously untreated cHL patient sample. V lost 1 base and J 8 bases, leaving 8 bases between the germline ends. This CDR3 is built from 11 residues. Per germline, CDR1 DFQATT and CDR2 SNEGSKA (reference sequence). This sequence was found in a human donor with classical Hodgkin lymphoma. V is TRBV20-1 and J is TRBJ1-1; no reliable D call. The sequenced sample consisted of peripheral blood mononuclear cells (PBMCs). The CDR3 DNA is TGCAGTGCTAGAGGTGCCCAAGAAGCTTTCTTT. The encoded protein is CSARGAQEAFF.